The clone carrying this T cell receptor beta chain occurred a few times. Its antigen is unidentified. It was with 60 Vbeta and 13 Jbeta primers that the PCR ran. TCRdb's copy holds only in-frame clones and misses some; the assay was immunoSEQ multiplex PCR. The sample carries roughly 89,000 clones, 55% to 70% recorded once. This specimen belongs to a study of cytomegalovirus exposure and HLA in healthy donors. At the level of the study: Of all 400 or so donors who were genotyped, under 90% belonged to the Caucasian-associated ancestry cluster.

The study, taken as a whole, reports: Further analysis was carried out later, and it showed several of the most significant clusters appearing linked to common viral pathogens. Later work associated more than 15,000 TCR beta sequences with HLA alleles at 0.05 false discovery rate. Cytomegalovirus status, reportedly, was diagnosed with high specificity and sensitivity by the classifier.

Input material: PBMCs. This sequence originates from a woman between 45 and 65 years old in good health and CMV-seropositive.

The CDR3 DNA is TGTGCCAGCAGTAAGTCGACAACTCCAAGATACAATGAGCAGTTCTTC. Its protein is CASSKSTTPRYNEQFF. V and J are TRBV6-6 and TRBJ2-1; D gene uncertain. There are 16 residues in the CDR3. Germline V gene lookup returns CDR1 MNHNY and CDR2 SVGAGI (reference sequence). Trimming pared 5 bases from V and 4 bases from J, leaving 18 bases between.